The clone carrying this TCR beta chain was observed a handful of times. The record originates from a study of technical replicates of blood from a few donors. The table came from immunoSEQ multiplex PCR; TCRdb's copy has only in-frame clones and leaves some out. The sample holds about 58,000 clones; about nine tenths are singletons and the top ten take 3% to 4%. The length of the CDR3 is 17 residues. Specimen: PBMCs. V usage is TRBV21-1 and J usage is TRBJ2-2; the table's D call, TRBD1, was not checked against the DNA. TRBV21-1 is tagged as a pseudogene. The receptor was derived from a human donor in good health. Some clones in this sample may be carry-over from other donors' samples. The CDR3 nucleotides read TGTGCCAGCAGCTCCGAGATAGGGACAGGTGGGACCGGGGAGCTGTTTTTT. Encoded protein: CASSSEIGTGGTGELFF.